This T cell receptor beta chain appears in the sequencing data of a study of blood T cell repertoires in COVID-19. As processed by the authors: The assay estimated nucleated cells by amplifying reference gene primers. Sequenced by immunoSEQ multiplex PCR; TCRdb stores in-frame clones only, minus some. V and J calls plus clone size are reproduced from that table; the DNA served to infer D and trimming. The sample lists 400,000 to 550,000 clones, around 89% occurring once. The sample holds one count of this clone. Germline lookup yields CDR1 SGHNT and CDR2 YENEEA. This CDR3 is 16 amino acids long. The trim removed 1 base at V and 5 bases at J, leaving 6 bases unmatched.

The sequencing input was peripheral blood. The TCR sequence derives from a woman aged 30 to 39 with acute or convalescent COVID-19. V usage is TRBV11-3 and J usage is TRBJ2-3; 10 nucleotides align to TRBD2. CDR3 nucleotides: TGTGCCAGCAGCTTAGGGCTAGCGGGGGTAAAAGATACGCAGTATTTT. It yields the protein CASSLGLAGVKDTQYF.